Listed below are T cell receptor beta chains from one sample, sequenced in a study of CD4 and CD8 cells across lung adenocarcinoma regions. TCRdb independently ran MiXCR on the PCR reads; one entry per CDR3 protein. The sample records under 2,500 distinct CDR3 sequences, about half being singletons. Material for sequencing was CD4+ T cells from the center of a lung tumor. The source is a female donor with lung adenocarcinoma. The CD4 and CD8 labels of this study may be unreliable. Both conserved end residues are part of each CDR3. Fields, in order: V gene, D gene, clone size, J gene, CDR3 length, CDR3 protein, CDR3 DNA. A D gene is named only where the DNA matches it firmly. Rows give clone size only sometimes, using once, few, many, or a class for an expanded clone.

TRBV6-1	NA	large	TRBJ1-2	14	CASSEASGGYGYTF	TGTGCCAGCAGTGAAGCGAGTGGCGGTTATGGCTACACCTTC
TRBV7-6	NA	NA	TRBJ1-2	13	CASSSAGNYGYTF	TGTGCCAGCAGCTCGGCAGGGAACTATGGCTACACCTTC
TRBV7-2	TRBD1	medium-sized	TRBJ2-7	15	CASSLPGQVSYEQYF	TGTGCCAGCAGCTTACCGGGACAGGTGTCCTACGAGCAGTACTTC
TRBV6-4	NA	once	TRBJ2-4	13	CASSDRGGNIQYF	TGTGCCAGCAGTGACAGGGGTGGAAACATTCAGTACTTC
TRBV7-2	NA	medium-sized	TRBJ2-1	12	CASSLHRVEQFF	TGTGCCAGCAGCTTGCATCGGGTTGAGCAGTTCTTC
TRBV27	NA	once	TRBJ2-1	15	CASSLSLPNYNEQFF	TGTGCCAGCAGTTTGAGTCTACCCAACTACAATGAGCAGTTCTTC
TRBV6-5	NA	NA	TRBJ1-4	17	CASSYSPPKATNEKLFF	TGTGCCAGCAGTTACTCGCCCCCAAAAGCAACTAATGAAAAACTGTTTTTT
TRBV6-5	NA	large	TRBJ2-3	13	CASSYSGTDTQYF	TGTGCCAGCAGTTACAGCGGCACAGATACGCAGTATTTT
TRBV5-1	TRBD2	NA	TRBJ2-3	18	CASSYGGTGGRAKNMQYF	TGCGCCAGCAGCTATGGAGGGACGGGGGGGAGAGCCAAAAACATGCAGTATTTT
TRBV14	NA	medium-sized	TRBJ2-5	14	CASSQNRAQETQYF	TGTGCCAGCAGCCAAAACAGGGCCCAAGAGACCCAGTACTTC
TRBV6-1	TRBD1	NA	TRBJ2-3	14	CAGQGIDSTDTQYF	TGTGCCGGACAGGGTATTGATAGCACAGATACGCAGTATTTT
TRBV3-1	NA	NA	TRBJ2-1	16	CASSQDIGDVSNEQFF	TGTGCCAGCAGCCAAGATATCGGGGACGTAAGCAATGAGCAGTTCTTC
TRBV5-1	NA	few	TRBJ2-1	14	CASRPGSYYNEQFF	TGCGCCAGCCGACCCGGGTCATACTACAATGAGCAGTTCTTC
TRBV7-2	NA	NA	TRBJ2-3	14	CASSLVWGPDTQYF	TGTGCCAGCAGCTTAGTCTGGGGCCCAGATACGCAGTATTTT
TRBV27	NA	NA	TRBJ2-5	15	CASGLRGGFKETQYF	TGTGCCAGCGGGCTGAGGGGCGGCTTCAAAGAGACCCAGTACTTC